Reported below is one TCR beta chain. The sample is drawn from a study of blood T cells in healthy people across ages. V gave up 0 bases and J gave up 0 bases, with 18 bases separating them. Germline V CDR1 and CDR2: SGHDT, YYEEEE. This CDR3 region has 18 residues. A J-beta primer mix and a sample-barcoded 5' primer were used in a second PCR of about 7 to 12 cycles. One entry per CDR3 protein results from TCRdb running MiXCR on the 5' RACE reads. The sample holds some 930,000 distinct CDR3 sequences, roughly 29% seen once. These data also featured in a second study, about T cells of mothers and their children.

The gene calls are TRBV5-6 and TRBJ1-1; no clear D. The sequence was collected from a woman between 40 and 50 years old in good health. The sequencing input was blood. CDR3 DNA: TGTGCCAGCAGCTTGGGTATAAAACGGAACCTGATGAACACTGAAGCTTTCTTT. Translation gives CASSLGIKRNLMNTEAFF.